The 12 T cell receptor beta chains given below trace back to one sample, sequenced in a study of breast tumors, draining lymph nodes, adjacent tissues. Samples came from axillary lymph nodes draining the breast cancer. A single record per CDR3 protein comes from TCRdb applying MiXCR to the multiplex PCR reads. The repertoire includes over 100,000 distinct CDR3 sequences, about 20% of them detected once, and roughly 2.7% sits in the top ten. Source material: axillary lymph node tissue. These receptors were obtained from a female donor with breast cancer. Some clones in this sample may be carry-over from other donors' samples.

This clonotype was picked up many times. CDR3 amino acids: CASSEGSTDTQYF. CDR3 DNA sequence: TGCGCCAGCAGTGAGGGGTCCACAGATACGCAGTATTTT. V gene TRBV10-1 combines with J gene TRBJ2-3; D gene unclear. The CDR3 covers 13 residues. V gave up 2 bases and J gave up 2 bases, with 5 bases separating them. Germline loops: CDR1 WNHNN, CDR2 SYGVQD (reference sequence).

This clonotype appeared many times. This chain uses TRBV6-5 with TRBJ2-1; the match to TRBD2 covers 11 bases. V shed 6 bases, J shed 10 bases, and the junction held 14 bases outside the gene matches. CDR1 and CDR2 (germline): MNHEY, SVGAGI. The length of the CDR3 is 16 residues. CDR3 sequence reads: CASSSQTTSGSREQFF. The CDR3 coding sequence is TGTGCCAGCAGCTCCCAAACTACTAGCGGGAGCCGGGAGCAGTTCTTC.

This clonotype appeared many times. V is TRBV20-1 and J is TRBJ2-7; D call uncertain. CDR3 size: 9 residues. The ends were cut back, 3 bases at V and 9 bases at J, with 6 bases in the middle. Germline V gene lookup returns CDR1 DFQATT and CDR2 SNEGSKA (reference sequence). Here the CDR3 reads CSASPGQYF. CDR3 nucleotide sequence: TGCAGTGCTAGTCCAGGGCAGTACTTC.

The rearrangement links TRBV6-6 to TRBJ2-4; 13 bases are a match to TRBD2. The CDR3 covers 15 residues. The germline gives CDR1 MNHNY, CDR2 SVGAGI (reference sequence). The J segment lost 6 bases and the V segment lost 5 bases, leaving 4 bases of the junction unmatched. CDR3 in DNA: TGTGCCAGCAGTCCCGGGACTAGCGGGACAAACATTCAGTACTTC. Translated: CASSPGTSGTNIQYF.

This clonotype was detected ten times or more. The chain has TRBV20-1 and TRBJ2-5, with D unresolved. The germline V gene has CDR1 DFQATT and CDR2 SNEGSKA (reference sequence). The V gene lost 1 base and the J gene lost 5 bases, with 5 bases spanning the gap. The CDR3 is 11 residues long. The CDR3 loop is CSARATETQYF. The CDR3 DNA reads TGCAGTGCTAGAGCCACCGAGACCCAGTACTTC.

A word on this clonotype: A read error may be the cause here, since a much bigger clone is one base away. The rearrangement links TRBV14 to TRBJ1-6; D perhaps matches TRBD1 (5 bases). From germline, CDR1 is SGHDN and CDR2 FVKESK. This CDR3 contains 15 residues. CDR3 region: CASGQDREGYSPLHF. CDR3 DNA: TGTGCCAGCGGCCAAGATAGGGAGGGGTATTCACCCCTCCACTTT.

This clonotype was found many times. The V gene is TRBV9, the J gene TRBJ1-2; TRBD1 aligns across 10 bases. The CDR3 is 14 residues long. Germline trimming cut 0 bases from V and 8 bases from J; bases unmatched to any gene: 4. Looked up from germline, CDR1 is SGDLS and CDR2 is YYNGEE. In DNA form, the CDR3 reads TGTGCCAGCAGCGTAGGGGACAGGGGACGGGGCTACACCTTC. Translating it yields CASSVGDRGRGYTF.

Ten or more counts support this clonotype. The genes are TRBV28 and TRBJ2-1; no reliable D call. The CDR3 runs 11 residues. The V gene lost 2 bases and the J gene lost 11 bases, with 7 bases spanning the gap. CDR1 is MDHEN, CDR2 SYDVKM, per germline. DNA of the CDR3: TGTGCCAGCAGTTTACAACGTCAGCAGTTCTTC. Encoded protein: CASSLQRQQFF.

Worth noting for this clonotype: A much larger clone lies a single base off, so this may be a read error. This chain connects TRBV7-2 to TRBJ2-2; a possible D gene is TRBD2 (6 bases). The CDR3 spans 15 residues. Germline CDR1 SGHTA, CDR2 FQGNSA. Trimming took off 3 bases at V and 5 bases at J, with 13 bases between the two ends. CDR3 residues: CASSFRRGWTGELFF. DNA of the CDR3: TGTGCCAGCAGCTTTCGTCGGGGGTGGACCGGGGAGCTGTTTTTT.

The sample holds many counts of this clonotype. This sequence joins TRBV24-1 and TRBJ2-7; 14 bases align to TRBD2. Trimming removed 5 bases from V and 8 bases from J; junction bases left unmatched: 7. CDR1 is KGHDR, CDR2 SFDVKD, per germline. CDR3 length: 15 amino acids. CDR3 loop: CATSATSGRVGKQYF. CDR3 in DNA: TGTGCCACCAGTGCGACTAGCGGGAGGGTCGGCAAGCAGTACTTC.

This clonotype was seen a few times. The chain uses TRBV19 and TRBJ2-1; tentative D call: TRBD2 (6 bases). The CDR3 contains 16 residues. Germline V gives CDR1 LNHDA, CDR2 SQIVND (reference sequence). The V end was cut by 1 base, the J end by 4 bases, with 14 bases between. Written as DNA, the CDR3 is TGTGCCAGTAGTATAGGACCCAGCGGGCCTTACAATGAGCAGTTCTTC. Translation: CASSIGPSGPYNEQFF.

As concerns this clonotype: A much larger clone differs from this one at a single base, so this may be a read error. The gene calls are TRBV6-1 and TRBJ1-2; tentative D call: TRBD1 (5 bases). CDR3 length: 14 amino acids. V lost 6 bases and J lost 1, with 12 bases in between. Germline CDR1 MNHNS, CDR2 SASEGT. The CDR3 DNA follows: TGTGCCAGCAGGGCCCGGGGGGGTAACTATGGCTACACCTTC. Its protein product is CASRARGGNYGYTF.